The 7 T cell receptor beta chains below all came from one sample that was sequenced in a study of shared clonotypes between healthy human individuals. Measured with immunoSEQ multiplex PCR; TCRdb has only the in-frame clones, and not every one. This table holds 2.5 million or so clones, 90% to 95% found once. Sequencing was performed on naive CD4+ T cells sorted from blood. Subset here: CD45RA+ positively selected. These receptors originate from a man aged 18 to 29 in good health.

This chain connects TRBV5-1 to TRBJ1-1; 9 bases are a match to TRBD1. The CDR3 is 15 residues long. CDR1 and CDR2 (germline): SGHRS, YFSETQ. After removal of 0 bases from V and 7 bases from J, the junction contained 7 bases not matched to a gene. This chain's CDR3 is CASSLDRGRGVEAFF. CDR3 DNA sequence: TGCGCCAGCAGCTTGGACAGGGGGCGAGGAGTTGAAGCTTTCTTT.

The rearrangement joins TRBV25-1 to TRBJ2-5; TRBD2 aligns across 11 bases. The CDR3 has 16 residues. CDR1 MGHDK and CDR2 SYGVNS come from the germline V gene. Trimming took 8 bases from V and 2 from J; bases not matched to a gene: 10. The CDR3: CASERLGTSGQETQYF. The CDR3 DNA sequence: TGTGCCAGCGAACGCCTTGGGACTAGCGGACAAGAGACCCAGTACTTC.

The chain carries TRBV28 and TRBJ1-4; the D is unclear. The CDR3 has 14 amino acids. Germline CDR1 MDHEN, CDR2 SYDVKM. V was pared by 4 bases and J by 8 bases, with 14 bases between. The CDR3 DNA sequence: TGTGCCAGCAGTTCTCCCAGCCTCGGCGAAAAACTGTTTTTT. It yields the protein CASSSPSLGEKLFF.

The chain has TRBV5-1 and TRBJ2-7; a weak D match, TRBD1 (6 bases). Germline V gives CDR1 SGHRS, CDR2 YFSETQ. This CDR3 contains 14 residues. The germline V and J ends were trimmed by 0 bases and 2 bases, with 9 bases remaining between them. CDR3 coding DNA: TGCGCCAGCAGCTTGGGGGGGCGGACCTACGAGCAGTACTTC. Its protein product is CASSLGGRTYEQYF.

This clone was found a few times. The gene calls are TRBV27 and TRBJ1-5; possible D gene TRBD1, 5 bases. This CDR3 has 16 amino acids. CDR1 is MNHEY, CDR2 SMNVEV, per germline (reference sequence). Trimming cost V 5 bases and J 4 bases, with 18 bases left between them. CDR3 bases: TGTGCCAGCAGTCCCCTGGGACTCCCCTCAAATCAGCCCCAGCATTTT. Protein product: CASSPLGLPSNQPQHF.

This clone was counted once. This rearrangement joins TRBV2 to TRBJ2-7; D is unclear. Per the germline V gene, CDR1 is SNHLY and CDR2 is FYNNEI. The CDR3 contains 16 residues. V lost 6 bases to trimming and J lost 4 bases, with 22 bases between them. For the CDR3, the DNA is TGTGCCAGCAGACCGGGTCCCTCTACCCTCTCATACGAGCAGTACTTC. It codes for CASRPGPSTLSYEQYF.

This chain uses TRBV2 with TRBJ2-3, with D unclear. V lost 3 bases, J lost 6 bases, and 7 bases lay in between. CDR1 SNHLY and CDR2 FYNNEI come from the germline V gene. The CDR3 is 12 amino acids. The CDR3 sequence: CASSESPDTQYF. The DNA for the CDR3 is TGTGCCAGCAGTGAGTCCCCCGATACGCAGTATTTT.